Each of the 17 T cell receptor beta chains below was sequenced from the same sample in a study of cytomegalovirus exposure and HLA in healthy donors. PCR primers comprised 60 Vbeta and 13 Jbeta primers. Here immunoSEQ multiplex PCR was the method, and the copy in TCRdb shows in-frame clones only, minus some. The sample has 100,000 or so clones, about 80% seen once. Sequencing was done on a sample of PBMCs. All receptors derive from a woman in her thirties or forties in good health and CMV-seropositive.

This clone appeared a few times. This chain joins TRBV6-5 and TRBJ2-1; a possible D gene is TRBD2 (6 bases). Trimming cost V 5 bases and J 8 bases, with 19 bases left between them. This CDR3 contains 15 residues. Germline V CDR1 and CDR2: MNHEY, SVGAGI. The CDR3 protein is CASSPRGGVGDEQFF. Here the CDR3 DNA reads TGTGCCAGCAGTCCTCGGGGCGGGGTCGGAGATGAGCAGTTCTTC.

The rearrangement links TRBV19 to TRBJ1-1; D ambiguous. This CDR3 region has 13 residues. Trimming took 7 bases from V and 5 from J, leaving 14 bases between them. The V gene's germline CDR1 is LNHDA and CDR2 SQIVND (reference sequence). CDR3 amino acids: CASMVRRGTEAFF. The DNA of the CDR3 is TGTGCCAGTATGGTAAGGCGAGGGACTGAAGCTTTCTTT. Full variable domain (missing parts from reference TRBV19 and TRBJ1-1): DGGITQSPKYLFRKEGQNVTLSCEQNLNHDAMYWYRQDPGQGLRLIYYSQIVNDFQKGDIAEGYSVSREKKESFPLTVTSAQKNPTAFYLCASMVRRGTEAFFGQGTRLTVV.

The chain couples TRBV5-6 to TRBJ1-5, with D unclear. The germline CDR1 and CDR2 sequences are SGHDT and YYEEEE. With 3 bases removed from V and 1 base from J, the gap between germline ends came to 14 bases. This CDR3 is 16 amino acids long. CDR3 residues: CASSSKRGGSNQPQHF. CDR3 nucleotides: TGTGCCAGCAGCTCGAAACGGGGAGGGAGCAATCAGCCCCAGCATTTT.

This chain connects TRBV10-1 to TRBJ1-1, with 9 bases aligning to TRBD1. The CDR3 runs to 17 residues. Trimming cost V 5 bases and J 4 bases; bases outside gene matches: 14. The germline gives CDR1 WNHNN, CDR2 SYGVQD (reference sequence). The CDR3 coding sequence is TGCGCCAGCAGTCAATCGTTACGGGACAGGGACGGCACTGAAGCTTTCTTT. Translation: CASSQSLRDRDGTEAFF.

The chain employs TRBV27 and TRBJ2-7, with a tentative D call TRBD1 (6 bases). CDR3 size: 16 residues. V was pared by 5 bases and J by 2 bases, with 19 bases between. Germline assignment: CDR1 MNHEY and CDR2 SMNVEV (reference sequence). The CDR3 loop reads CASSPRDNEWAYEQYF. The CDR3 coding sequence is TGTGCCAGCAGTCCTCGGGACAACGAATGGGCCTACGAGCAGTACTTC.

The chain has TRBV6-1 and TRBJ1-3, with a weak D call TRBD1 (6 bases). The CDR3 has 19 residues. The V and J ends lost 2 bases and 0 bases respectively, with 20 bases between them. Germline values: CDR1 MNHNS, CDR2 SASEGT. The CDR3 nucleotides are TGTGCCAGCAGTGAATTAGGCCTACAGGGAACAAACTCTGGAAACACCATATATTTT. Residues: CASSELGLQGTNSGNTIYF.

CDR3 residues: CSVRGSHGYTF. Written as DNA, the CDR3 is TGCAGCGTTAGGGGCTCCCATGGCTACACCTTC. The chain uses TRBV29-1 and TRBJ1-2; maybe TRBD1 (5 bases). From germline, CDR1 is SQVTM and CDR2 ANQGSEA. The V end lost 5 bases, the J end lost 6 bases, and 10 bases lay between the germline ends. CDR3 size: 11 residues.

The genes are TRBV11-2 and TRBJ1-2; 7 nucleotides match TRBD1. The CDR3 runs to 12 residues. CDR1 is SGHAT, CDR2 FQNNGV, per germline. The V segment lost 0 bases and the J segment 12 bases; nucleotides outside the gene matches: 4. CDR3 bases: TGTGCCAGCAGCTTAGATGCTGGACAGGACACCTTC. Its protein product is CASSLDAGQDTF.

The rearrangement links TRBV27 to TRBJ2-5, with 9 bases identical to TRBD1. V lost 6 bases and J lost 7; bases outside the gene matches: 9. The germline V gene has CDR1 MNHEY and CDR2 SMNVEV (reference sequence). The CDR3 covers 14 residues. The DNA of the CDR3 is TGTGCCAGCAGCCTGGGGACAGGGAGGGCGACCCAGTACTTC. It translates to CASSLGTGRATQYF.

J is TRBJ2-1 and V is TRBV15; 8 bases are a match to TRBD1. Germline assignment: CDR1 LNHNV and CDR2 YYDKDF (reference sequence). This CDR3 has 16 residues. The junction had 10 bases not matched to a gene; V was cut back by 1 base and J by 8 bases. CDR3 protein: CATSRGQGAIYDEQFF. CDR3 nucleotide sequence: TGTGCCACCAGCAGAGGCCAGGGGGCGATTTACGATGAGCAGTTCTTC.

The rearrangement uses TRBV7-2 and TRBJ1-5; D remains ambiguous. Germline CDR1 is SGHTA and CDR2 is FQGNSA. V was pared by 0 bases and J by 0 bases, with 9 bases between. The CDR3 consists of 16 residues. CDR3: CASSLATGYSNQPQHF. For the CDR3, the DNA is TGTGCCAGCAGCTTAGCCACGGGGTATAGCAATCAGCCCCAGCATTTT.

The CDR3 is CASSPGLAGGRGEQYF. The CDR3 DNA reads TGTGCCAGCAGCCCGGGACTAGCGGGGGGGCGAGGCGAGCAGTACTTC. V usage is TRBV2 and J usage is TRBJ2-7; 16 bases align to TRBD2. After removal of 6 bases from V and 6 bases from J, the junction contained 8 bases not matched to a gene. The CDR3 covers 16 residues. Germline values: CDR1 SNHLY, CDR2 FYNNEI.

The chain employs TRBV5-5 and TRBJ1-1, with D possibly TRBD1 on 6 matching bases. The CDR3 runs 13 residues. Germline assignment: CDR1 SGHKS and CDR2 YYEKEE (reference sequence). Trimming shortened V by 3 bases and J by 2 bases, and 8 bases separated the two germline ends. The CDR3 nucleotides read TGTGCCAGCAGCTGGACAGTTAACACTGAAGCTTTCTTT. It codes for CASSWTVNTEAFF.

This clone was observed a few times. V gene TRBV7-9 combines with J gene TRBJ1-1; D is uncertain. CDR3 length: 14 residues. The germline V gene encodes CDR1 SEHNR and CDR2 FQNEAQ (reference sequence). Deletions cut 5 bases from V and 2 bases from J, with 12 bases between. CDR3 DNA sequence: TGTGCCAGCAGCCCGAAGCAGGTTAACACTGAAGCTTTCTTT. It translates to CASSPKQVNTEAFF.

The chain uses TRBV7-2 and TRBJ2-2, with TRBD1 matching over 9 bases. The trim removed 4 bases at V and 3 bases at J, leaving 3 bases unmatched. CDR3 length equals 15 residues. Germline V gene data show CDR1 as SGHTA and CDR2 as FQGNSA. CDR3 sequence: CASSSWTGDTGELFF. As DNA, the CDR3 is TGTGCCAGCAGCTCCTGGACAGGGGACACCGGGGAGCTGTTTTTT. Drawing the rest from reference TRBV7-2 and TRBJ2-2, the complete variable domain is GAGVSQSPSNKVTEKGKDVELRCDPISGHTALYWYRQSLGQGLEFLIYFQGNSAPDKSGLPSDRFSAERTGGSVSTLTIQRTQQEDSAVYLCASSSWTGDTGELFFGEGSRLTVL.

This chain connects TRBV27 to TRBJ2-1; D is possibly TRBD1 (5 bases). Germline V CDR1 and CDR2: MNHEY, SMNVEV (reference sequence). V was shortened by 3 bases and J by 4 bases, with 13 bases between the two germline ends. The CDR3 spans 15 residues. The CDR3 region is CASSLSTPGYNEQFF. CDR3 nucleotide sequence: TGTGCCAGCAGTTTGAGTACCCCAGGGTACAATGAGCAGTTCTTC.

This clone was observed a handful of times. This chain connects TRBV5-1 to TRBJ2-1; 9 nucleotides align to TRBD2. Germline-derived CDR1 and CDR2 are SGHRS and YFSETQ. The V segment lost 2 bases and the J segment 5 bases; nucleotides outside the gene matches: 5. The CDR3 is 15 amino acids. The DNA for the CDR3 is TGCGCCAGCAGCTTTTCACTAGCGGGCCACAATGAGCAGTTCTTC. Translated: CASSFSLAGHNEQFF.